What follows are 26 T cell receptor beta chains derived from one specimen sequenced in a study of cytomegalovirus exposure and HLA in healthy donors. PCR involved 60 Vbeta and 13 Jbeta primers. Libraries were prepared by immunoSEQ multiplex PCR; TCRdb keeps only in-frame clonotypes and omits some of them. The table has 200,000 to 250,000 clones, 82% seen once; the top ten hold around 5.4%. The specimen was PBMCs. The receptors derive from a woman between 40 and 50 years old in good health and CMV-seropositive.

The rearrangement uses TRBV5-1 and TRBJ1-1; no firm D call. This CDR3 spans 13 amino acids. V was cut by 4 bases and J by 0 bases, with 7 bases left in between. Per the germline V gene, CDR1 is SGHRS and CDR2 is YFSETQ. CDR3 in DNA: TGCGCCAGCAGCCGGGAAATGAACACTGAAGCTTTCTTT. Amino acids: CASSREMNTEAFF.

This clone was seen once. J is TRBJ2-5 and V is TRBV7-3; 14 bases map to TRBD2. V shed 3 bases, J shed 5 bases, and the junction held 2 bases outside the gene matches. The CDR3 covers 15 residues. Germline lookup yields CDR1 SGHTA and CDR2 FQGTGA. The DNA for the CDR3 is TGTGCCAGCAGCTTGGGACTAGCGGGAGTGGAGACCCAGTACTTC. Translation gives CASSLGLAGVETQYF. Variable domain in full (rest from reference TRBV7-3 and TRBJ2-5): GAGVSQTPSNKVTEKGKYVELRCDPISGHTALYWYRQSLGQGPEFLIYFQGTGAADDSGLPNDRFFAVRPEGSVSTLKIQRTERGDSAVYLCASSLGLAGVETQYFGPGTRLLVL.

This chain connects TRBV7-2 to TRBJ2-3, with 16 bases aligning to TRBD2. The ends lost 3 bases at V and 4 bases at J; junction bases unmatched: 1. CDR3 size: 16 residues. Germline V CDR1 and CDR2: SGHTA, FQGNSA. CDR3 sequence (DNA): TGTGCCAGCAGCTTGGGACTAGCGGGAGGGCCAGATACGCAGTATTTT. Its protein product is CASSLGLAGGPDTQYF.

The chain employs TRBV10-3 and TRBJ2-3; 9 nucleotides align to TRBD1. J gave up 0 bases and V 6 bases, and 1 base lay outside the gene matches. Germline CDR1 ENHRY, CDR2 SYGVKD. The CDR3 has 14 amino acids. CDR3: CAIRDRGSTDTQYF. CDR3 DNA: TGTGCCATCAGGGACAGGGGTAGCACAGATACGCAGTATTTT.

The chain carries TRBV5-1 and TRBJ2-3, with a possible D match to TRBD2 (5 bases). CDR1 and CDR2 (germline): SGHRS, YFSETQ. The CDR3 extends over 13 amino acids. V shed 5 bases and J shed 2 bases, with 9 bases lying between them. The CDR3 bases are TGCGCCAGCAGTAGGGAGAACACAGATACGCAGTATTTT. It specifies CASSRENTDTQYF.

The chain uses TRBV19 and TRBJ2-2, with TRBD2 matching 8 bases. CDR3 size: 14 residues. Germline CDR1 LNHDA, CDR2 SQIVND (reference sequence). Losses at the gene ends were 8 bases for V and 5 bases for J; bases not matched to a gene: 7. CDR3 region: CASDGGALTGELFF. CDR3 sequence (DNA): TGTGCCAGTGACGGGGGGGCCCTGACCGGGGAGCTGTTTTTT.

This clone was picked up a small number of times. The CDR3 DNA sequence: TGTGCCAGCGGGACAGGGGGATGGACGGGCACTGAAGCTTTCTTT. This encodes CASGTGGWTGTEAFF. The rearrangement links TRBV11-3 to TRBJ1-1; 11 bases line up with TRBD1. Germline-derived CDR1 and CDR2 are SGHNT and YENEEA. V gave up 8 bases and J gave up 4 bases; unmatched junction bases: 9. The CDR3 loop spans 15 amino acids.

About this clone: This CDR3 is also generated by other DNA sequences in the sample. The rearrangement links TRBV18 to TRBJ2-7; no firm D call. The length of the CDR3 is 12 residues. The V end was cut by 3 bases, the J end by 0 bases, with 3 bases between. Per germline, CDR1 KGHSH and CDR2 LQKENI. CDR3 sequence: CASSPSSYEQYF. CDR3 in DNA: TGTGCCAGCTCACCCAGCTCCTACGAGCAGTACTTC.

This chain uses TRBV6-4 with TRBJ2-1, with D perhaps TRBD2 (5 bases). V gave up 3 bases and J gave up 2 bases, with 11 bases separating them. There are 15 residues in the CDR3. CDR1 is MRHNA, CDR2 SNTAGT, per germline. CDR3 loop: CASSEEVGTYNEQFF. The CDR3 DNA is TGTGCCAGCAGTGAGGAGGTAGGAACCTACAATGAGCAGTTCTTC.

The rearrangement joins TRBV9 to TRBJ2-1, with 7 bases lining up with TRBD2. V shed 5 bases, J shed 0 bases, and the junction held 2 bases outside the gene matches. The CDR3 contains 14 residues. Germline-derived CDR1 and CDR2 are SGDLS and YYNGEE. As DNA, the CDR3 is TGTGCCAGCAGGGGGGGGACCTCCTACAATGAGCAGTTCTTC. Translating it yields CASRGGTSYNEQFF.

Only a few counts were recorded for this clone. This chain uses TRBV7-9 with TRBJ2-1; 8 positions match TRBD1. The V and J ends lost 1 base and 7 bases, in that order; junction bases with no gene match: 12. Germline lookup yields CDR1 SEHNR and CDR2 FQNEAQ (reference sequence). There are 17 residues in the CDR3. CDR3 sequence: CASSLGSRTGIINEQFF. The CDR3 region has the DNA TGTGCCAGCAGCTTAGGGTCCAGGACAGGGATAATTAATGAGCAGTTCTTC.

This rearrangement joins TRBV6-5 to TRBJ1-6; D not resolved. V lost 6 bases and J lost 0, with 9 bases in between. Per the germline V gene, CDR1 is MNHEY and CDR2 is SVGAGI. The CDR3 extends over 15 amino acids. The CDR3 region has the DNA TGTGCCAGCAGAACCGAGAGCTCCTATAATTCACCCCTCCACTTT. It is translated as CASRTESSYNSPLHF.

V is TRBV11-3 and J is TRBJ2-2; 10 bases align to TRBD2. CDR3 size: 20 residues. From germline, CDR1 is SGHNT and CDR2 YENEEA. V was pared by 7 bases and J by 4 bases, with 21 bases of the junction left unmatched. CDR3 sequence: CASNFIGLAGVLASTGELFF. As DNA, the CDR3 is TGTGCCAGCAACTTCATCGGGCTAGCGGGAGTTTTAGCGAGCACCGGGGAGCTGTTTTTT.

The V and J genes are TRBV6-1 and TRBJ2-7; 7 nucleotides line up with TRBD1. The V gene's germline CDR1 is MNHNS and CDR2 SASEGT. The CDR3 runs to 14 residues. V dropped 7 bases and J dropped 0; count of bases not matched to a gene: 6. CDR3 sequence (DNA): TGTGCCAGCACCTCGACAGGGAGCTCCTACGAGCAGTACTTC. This sequence encodes CASTSTGSSYEQYF.

The gene calls are TRBV12-5 and TRBJ2-5; possibly TRBD1 for D (5 bases). Per the germline V gene, CDR1 is LGHNT and CDR2 is FRNRAP. Trimming pared 1 base from V and 5 bases from J, leaving 5 bases between. The CDR3 length is 12 residues. The CDR3 spells CASGLAGETQYF. The CDR3, as DNA: TGTGCTAGTGGTTTGGCAGGGGAGACCCAGTACTTC.

V usage is TRBV11-1 and J usage is TRBJ2-3, with 7 bases aligning to TRBD1. The CDR3 runs to 13 residues. The germline V gene encodes CDR1 SGHAT and CDR2 FQDESV (reference sequence). With 6 bases clipped from V and 1 base from J, the junction kept 1 base outside the gene matches. CDR3 protein: CASRGTGTDTQYF. CDR3 nucleotide sequence: TGTGCCAGCAGGGGGACAGGCACAGATACGCAGTATTTT.

The V call is TRBV18, the J call TRBJ1-2, with 9 positions matching TRBD1. The CDR3 is 13 amino acids. The V gene's germline CDR1 is KGHSH and CDR2 LQKENI. V shed 5 bases and J 4 bases; nucleotides not matched to a gene: 2. CDR3 sequence reads: CASSSGQGYGYTF. The CDR3 bases are TGTGCCAGCTCATCGGGACAGGGCTATGGCTACACCTTC.

The CDR3 region has the DNA TGTGCCAGCAGTAGAGACAGTCGACTCTACGAGCAGTACTTC. Translated, it gives CASSRDSRLYEQYF. The chain uses TRBV7-2 and TRBJ2-7; D perhaps matches TRBD1 (5 bases). Per germline, CDR1 SGHTA and CDR2 FQGNSA. The V and J ends lost 6 bases and 3 bases respectively, with 15 bases between them. This CDR3 comprises 14 residues.

V usage is TRBV29-1 and J usage is TRBJ2-3, with 7 bases aligning to TRBD1. The CDR3 has 14 residues. Trimming at V came to 2 bases and at J to 5 bases, leaving 7 bases not matched to a gene. Germline CDR1 SQVTM, CDR2 ANQGSEA. The CDR3 nucleotides read TGCAGCGTTGAATTTTGGCAGGGGGAAGATACGCAGTATTTT. It codes for CSVEFWQGEDTQYF.

V is TRBV6-5 and J is TRBJ2-7, with 10 bases that match TRBD2. Unmatched junction bases numbered 9, after V lost 2 bases and J lost 5 bases. The V gene's germline CDR1 is MNHEY and CDR2 SVGAGI. This CDR3 contains 16 residues. The CDR3 DNA is TGTGCCAGCAGTTACGCTCCCGGGACTAGCGACCACGAGCAGTACTTC. It specifies CASSYAPGTSDHEQYF.

The rearrangement links TRBV30 to TRBJ1-1; a possible D gene is TRBD1 (6 bases). Germline CDR1 is GTSNPN and CDR2 is SVGIG (reference sequence). Deletions cut 1 base from V and 8 bases from J, with 8 bases between. The length of the CDR3 is 11 residues. The CDR3 here is CAWSGTAEAFF. The CDR3 DNA reads TGTGCCTGGAGTGGGACAGCGGAAGCTTTCTTT.

About this clone itself: The junction differs from germline at one of its ends, possibly a read error. Other DNA sequences within the sample encode an identical CDR3. V is TRBV11-2 and J is TRBJ1-6, with TRBD1 as a possible D gene (5 bases). In germline, CDR1 is SGHAT, CDR2 FQNNGV. CDR3 length: 15 amino acids. The CDR3 DNA reads as TGTGCCAGCAGCTCTACAGGCCCCTATAATTCCCCCCTCCACTTT. Protein sequence: CASSSTGPYNSPLHF.

This rearrangement joins TRBV5-1 to TRBJ2-7; 9 bases line up with TRBD1. The V segment lost 4 bases and the J segment 7 bases; nucleotides outside the gene matches: 9. The CDR3 is 14 residues long. CDR1 and CDR2 from the germline V gene are SGHRS and YFSETQ. The DNA of the CDR3 is TGCGCCAGCAGCCCACAGGGGGCTCTAGGGGAGCAGTACTTC. Protein: CASSPQGALGEQYF.

The chain employs TRBV29-1 and TRBJ2-7; possible D gene TRBD1, 5 bases. Trimming shortened V by 5 bases and J by 2 bases, and 10 bases separated the two germline ends. Germline CDR1 reads SQVTM; CDR2 reads ANQGSEA. This CDR3 is 12 amino acids long. CDR3 DNA sequence: TGCAGCGTTCCATGGGGCGCCTACGAGCAGTACTTC. Its protein is CSVPWGAYEQYF.

V usage is TRBV10-3 and J usage is TRBJ1-1, with D possibly matching TRBD1 (6 bases). CDR1 and CDR2 from the germline V gene are ENHRY and SYGVKD. The V end lost 6 bases, the J end lost 9 bases, and 23 bases lay between the germline ends. The CDR3 spans 15 residues. DNA for the CDR3: TGTGCCATCAGCACGACAGGAAGCCTACCTATCAAAGCTTTCTTT. Translating it yields CAISTTGSLPIKAFF.

The gene calls are TRBV19 and TRBJ2-6; D is undetermined. CDR3 length: 15 amino acids. CDR1 and CDR2 from the germline V gene are LNHDA and SQIVND (reference sequence). Trimming took 3 bases from V and 0 from J, leaving 6 bases between them. Here the CDR3 DNA reads TGTGCCAGTAGTATGGTCAGCTCTGGGGCCAACGTCCTGACTTTC. Encoded protein: CASSMVSSGANVLTF.